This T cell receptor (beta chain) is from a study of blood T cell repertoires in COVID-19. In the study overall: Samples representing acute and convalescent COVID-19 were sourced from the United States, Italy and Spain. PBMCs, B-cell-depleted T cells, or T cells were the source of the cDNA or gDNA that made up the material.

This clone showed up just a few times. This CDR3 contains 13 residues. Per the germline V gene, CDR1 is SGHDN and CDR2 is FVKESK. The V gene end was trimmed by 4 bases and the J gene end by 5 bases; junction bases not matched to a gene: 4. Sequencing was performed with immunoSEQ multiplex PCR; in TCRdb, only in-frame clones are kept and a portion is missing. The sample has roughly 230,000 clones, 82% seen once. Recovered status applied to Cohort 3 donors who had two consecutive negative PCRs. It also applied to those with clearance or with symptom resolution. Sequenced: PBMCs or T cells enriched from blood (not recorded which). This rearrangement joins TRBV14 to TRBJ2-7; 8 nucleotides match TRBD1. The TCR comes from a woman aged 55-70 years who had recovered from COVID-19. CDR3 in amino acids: CASSPRGPNEQYF. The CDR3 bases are TGTGCCAGCAGCCCCAGGGGGCCCAACGAGCAGTACTTC.